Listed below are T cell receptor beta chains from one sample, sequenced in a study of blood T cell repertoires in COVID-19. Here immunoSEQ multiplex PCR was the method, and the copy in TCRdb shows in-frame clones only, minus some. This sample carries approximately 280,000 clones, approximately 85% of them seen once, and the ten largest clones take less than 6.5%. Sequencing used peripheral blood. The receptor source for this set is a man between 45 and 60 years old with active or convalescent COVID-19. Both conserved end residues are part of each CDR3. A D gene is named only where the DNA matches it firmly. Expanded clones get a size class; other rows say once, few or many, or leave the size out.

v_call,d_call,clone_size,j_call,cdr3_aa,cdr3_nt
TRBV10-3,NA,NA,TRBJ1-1,CAISETRLGNTEAFF,TGTGCCATCAGTGAAACCAGGTTGGGGAACACTGAAGCTTTCTTT
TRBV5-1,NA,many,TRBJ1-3,CASSFSGNFGNTIYF,TGCGCCAGCAGCTTTTCCGGGAATTTTGGAAACACCATATATTTT
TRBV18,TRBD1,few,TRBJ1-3,CASSSNAGTAVYF,TGTGCCAGCTCATCAAACGCCGGGACAGCTGTATATTTT
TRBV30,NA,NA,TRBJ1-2,CAYEGGAPRYHYGYTF,TGTGCCTACGAGGGGGGGGCGCCTAGGTATCACTATGGCTACACCTTC
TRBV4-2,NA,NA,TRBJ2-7,CASSQAGTAGEQYF,TGTGCCAGCAGCCAAGCCGGGACTGCGGGGGAGCAGTACTTC
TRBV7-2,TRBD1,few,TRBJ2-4,CASSLDRAKNIQYF,TGTGCCAGCAGCTTGGACAGGGCCAAAAACATTCAGTACTTC
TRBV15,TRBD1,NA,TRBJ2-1,CATSTWGWAGGNYNEQFF,TGTGCCACCAGCACATGGGGGTGGGCAGGGGGCAACTACAATGAGCAGTTCTTC
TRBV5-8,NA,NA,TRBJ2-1,CASSLIGSEQFF,TGTGCCAGCAGCTTGATCGGGAGTGAGCAGTTCTTC
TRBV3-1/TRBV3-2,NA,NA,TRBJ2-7,CASSRGLPSGEQYF,TGTGCCAGCAGCCGAGGACTACCCTCCGGCGAGCAGTACTTC
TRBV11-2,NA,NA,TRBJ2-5,CASSLAGQYQETQYF,TGTGCCAGCAGCTTAGCTGGACAGTACCAAGAGACCCAGTACTTC
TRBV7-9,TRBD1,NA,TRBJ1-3,CASSSTGASNTIYF,TGTGCCAGCAGCTCGACAGGGGCATCAAACACCATATATTTT
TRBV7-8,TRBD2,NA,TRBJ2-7,CASSLEIIAGVYEQYF,TGTGCCAGCAGCTTAGAAATTATAGCGGGAGTCTACGAGCAGTACTTC
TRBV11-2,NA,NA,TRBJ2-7,CASSPGYEQYF,TGTGCCAGCAGCCCAGGCTACGAGCAGTACTTC
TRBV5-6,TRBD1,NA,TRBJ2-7,CASSFTDRPYEQYF,TGTGCCAGCAGCTTTACGGACAGGCCCTACGAGCAGTACTTC
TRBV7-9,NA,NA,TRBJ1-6,CASSKGQGNYNSPLHF,TGTGCCAGCTCGAAGGGGCAGGGGAACTATAATTCACCCCTCCACTTT
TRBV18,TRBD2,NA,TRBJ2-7,CASSPSGLVNYEQYF,TGTGCCAGCTCACCAAGCGGACTAGTCAACTACGAGCAGTACTTC
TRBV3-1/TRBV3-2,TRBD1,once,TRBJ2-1,CASSRPSGQGHNEQFF,TGTGCCAGCAGCCGCCCCAGCGGACAGGGCCACAATGAGCAGTTCTTC
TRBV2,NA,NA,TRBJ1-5,CASSERGAQHF,TGTGCCAGCAGTGAACGGGGGGCCCAGCATTTT
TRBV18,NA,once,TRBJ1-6,CASSLPDTYSPLHF,TGTGCCAGCTCACTACCGGACACATATTCACCCCTCCACTTT
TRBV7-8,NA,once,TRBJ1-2,CASSSQGANYGYTF,TGTGCCAGCAGCTCCCAGGGTGCTAACTATGGCTACACCTTC
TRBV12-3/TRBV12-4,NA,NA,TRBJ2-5,CASSLRREETQYF,TGTGCCAGCAGTTTACGACGGGAAGAGACCCAGTACTTC
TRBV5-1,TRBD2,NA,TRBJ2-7,CASSSVPGLAGGEQYF,TGCGCCAGCAGCTCTGTTCCGGGACTAGCGGGAGGCGAGCAGTACTTC
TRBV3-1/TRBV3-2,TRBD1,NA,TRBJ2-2,CASSQAPQGSAGELFF,TGTGCCAGCAGCCAAGCTCCACAGGGGTCGGCCGGGGAGCTGTTTTTT
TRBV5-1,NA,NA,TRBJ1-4,CASSPQQGSNEKLFF,TGCGCCAGCAGCCCTCAGCAGGGATCTAATGAAAAACTGTTTTTT
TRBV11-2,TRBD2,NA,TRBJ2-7,CASSRGRAHEQYF,TGTGCCAGCAGCCGGGGGAGGGCCCACGAGCAGTACTTC
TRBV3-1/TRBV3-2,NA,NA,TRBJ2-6,CASTLAGANVLTF,TGTGCCAGCACCCTAGCTGGGGCCAACGTCCTGACTTTC
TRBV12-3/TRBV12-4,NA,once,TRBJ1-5,CASSLNRDQPQHF,TGTGCCAGCAGTCTCAACAGGGATCAGCCCCAGCATTTT
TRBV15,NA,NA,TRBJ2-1,CATTPRGQNHNEQFF,TGTGCCACCACCCCCCGTGGACAGAACCACAATGAGCAGTTCTTC
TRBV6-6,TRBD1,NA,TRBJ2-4,CASGQGVAKNIQYF,TGTGCCAGCGGGCAGGGGGTGGCCAAAAACATTCAGTACTTC
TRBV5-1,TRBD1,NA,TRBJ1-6,CASSLGQGSSYNSPLHF,TGCGCCAGCAGCCTGGGACAGGGAAGCTCCTATAATTCACCCCTCCACTTT
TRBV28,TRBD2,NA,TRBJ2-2,CASNSPTFHPSGGSLSGELFF,TGTGCCAGCAATTCCCCAACCTTCCACCCTTCGGGCGGGAGCCTATCCGGGGAGCTGTTTTTT
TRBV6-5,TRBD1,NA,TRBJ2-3,CASTEDRATDTQYF,TGTGCCAGCACCGAGGACAGGGCAACAGATACGCAGTATTTT
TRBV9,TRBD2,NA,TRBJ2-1,CASTSREGGVYNEQFF,TGTGCCAGCACCTCTAGGGAGGGAGGGGTCTACAATGAGCAGTTCTTC
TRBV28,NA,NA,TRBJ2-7,CASSRTAYEQYF,TGTGCCAGCTCCAGGACAGCCTACGAGCAGTACTTC
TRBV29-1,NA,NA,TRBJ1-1,CSVGQLRTEAFF,TGCAGCGTGGGACAACTGAGGACTGAAGCTTTCTTT
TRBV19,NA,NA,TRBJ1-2,CASRVTMKDYGYTF,TGTGCCAGCCGAGTCACCATGAAAGACTATGGCTACACCTTC
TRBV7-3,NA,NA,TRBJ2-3,CASSLNPGRSTDTQYF,TGTGCCAGCAGCTTAAACCCAGGGAGGAGCACAGATACGCAGTATTTT
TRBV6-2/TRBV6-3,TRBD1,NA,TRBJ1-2,CASSYSHRGDYGYTF,TGTGCCAGCAGTTATTCCCACAGGGGGGACTATGGCTACACCTTC
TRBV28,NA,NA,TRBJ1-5,CASSLDSGGNQPQHF,TGTGCCAGCAGTTTGGACAGCGGGGGTAATCAGCCCCAGCATTTT
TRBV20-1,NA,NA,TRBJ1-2,CSAPGTLDFIF,TGCAGTGCCCCCGGGACATTAGATTTTATCTTC
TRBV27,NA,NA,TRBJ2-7,CASKRLDSSEQYF,TGTGCCAGCAAACGACTAGATTCGTCCGAGCAGTACTTC